This T cell receptor (beta chain) comes out of a study of PD-1 blockade in classical Hodgkin lymphoma. General study results and limits: Reported baseline diversity: healthy donors highest, relapsed/refractory patients lowest. Patients who responded completely had about the same baseline diversity as newly diagnosed patients.

In the case of this clone: Its antigen remains unknown.

Some clones are missing from TCRdb's copy, which holds only in-frame ones; the method was immunoSEQ multiplex PCR. The sample has about 98,000 clones, about four fifths seen once. Relapse after autologous stem cell transplantation occurred in every patient, and brentuximab vedotin exposure varied. The receptor's source is a human donor with classical Hodgkin lymphoma. Sequenced material: peripheral blood mononuclear cells (PBMCs), taken before the second cycle of nivolumab.

The CDR3 loop reads CASSPTGLGSYEQYF. The CDR3 nucleotides read TGTGCCAGCAGTCCAACAGGGTTGGGGTCCTACGAGCAGTACTTC. The chain recombines TRBV28 with TRBJ2-7; weak D call: TRBD1 (6 bases). Germline V gives CDR1 MDHEN, CDR2 SYDVKM. This CDR3 contains 15 residues. V dropped 5 bases and J dropped 1 base, with 15 bases sitting between them. Filled out from reference TRBV28 and TRBJ2-7, the complete variable domain reads DVKVTQSSRYLVKRTGEKVFLECVQDMDHENMFWYRQDPGLGLRLIYFSYDVKMKEKGDIPEGYSVSREKKERFSLILESASTNQTSMYLCASSPTGLGSYEQYFGPGTRLTVT.